Presented here are 7 T cell receptor beta chains from one specimen sequenced in a study of cytotoxic CD8 clonotypes in ibrutinib-treated CLL (dated by TCRdb to the early 2020s). Library method: the immunoSEQ multiplex PCR assay. As stored in TCRdb, this immuneACCESS dataset retains in-frame rearrangements with V and J assigned. A fraction of the clones does not appear; measured against another copy, unresolved V genes explain less than half of the discrepancy, and the remainder lacks a known reason. This sample has 200,000 to 250,000 clones in its table, and about four fifths of those were observed once. The ten most abundant clones make up 9.5% to 12% of the sample. The sample's time point label, decoded: about a year on ibrutinib. The specimen comprised PBMCs, sampled after 12 months of ibrutinib treatment. Source of these receptors: a human donor with chronic lymphocytic leukemia.

The V gene is TRBV7-3, the J gene TRBJ1-2, with 7 bases that match TRBD1. Trimming removed 5 bases from V and 8 bases from J; junction bases left unmatched: 8. The length of the CDR3 is 13 residues. The germline V gene encodes CDR1 SGHTA and CDR2 FQGTGA. The CDR3 coding sequence is TGTGCCAGCAGCCTCACAGGGGATACGGGCTACACCTTC. Translation: CASSLTGDTGYTF.

This chain uses TRBV28 with TRBJ2-7; D is possibly TRBD2 (5 bases). Trimming removed 5 bases at V and 4 bases at J, with 9 bases between. Germline CDR1 MDHEN, CDR2 SYDVKM. This CDR3 is 12 amino acids long. The CDR3 region is CASSRTGYEQYF. CDR3 bases: TGTGCCAGCAGTCGGACTGGATACGAGCAGTACTTC.

The genes are TRBV11-1 and TRBJ2-5, with 7 bases matching TRBD2. The DNA matches TRBJ2-7 better at its end, which makes the J call doubtful. The CDR3 contains 14 residues. Germline values: CDR1 SGHAT, CDR2 FQDESV (reference sequence). CDR3 coding DNA: TGTGCCAGCAGCCCTGGACTAGAGTCCTACGAGCAGTACTTC. Protein: CASSPGLESYEQYF.

Turning to this clone: In the same sample, other DNA sequences code for this CDR3. The chain recombines TRBV4-2 with TRBJ2-2; possibly TRBD2 for D (5 bases). Germline CDR1 LGHNA, CDR2 YNFKEQ. Trimming removed 1 base from V and 1 base from J, with 7 bases in between. This CDR3 has 15 residues. CDR3 loop: CASSQGAGNTGELFF. CDR3 nucleotides: TGTGCCAGCAGCCAAGGTGCGGGGAACACCGGGGAGCTGTTTTTT.

A single count supports this clone. This sequence joins TRBV19 and TRBJ2-1; D is undetermined. This CDR3 is 14 amino acids long. Germline V gene sequence: CDR1 LNHDA, CDR2 SQIVND (reference sequence). The germline V and J ends were trimmed by 7 bases and 5 bases, with 15 bases remaining between them. CDR3 coding DNA: TGTGCCAGTACCTCGGTAGGGCCAAACAATGAGCAGTTCTTC. This encodes CASTSVGPNNEQFF.

The gene calls are TRBV18 and TRBJ2-5, with a possible D match to TRBD1 (5 bases). CDR1 KGHSH and CDR2 LQKENI come from the germline V gene. Trimming shortened V by 6 bases and J by 2 bases, and 13 bases separated the two germline ends. CDR3 length: 14 amino acids. CDR3 in DNA: TGTGCCAGCTCCCCAGGGAATGTACAAGAGACCCAGTACTTC. Its protein is CASSPGNVQETQYF. Using reference TRBV18 and TRBJ2-5 for the parts outside the CDR3, the full variable domain is NAGVMQNPRHLVRRRGQEARLRCSPMKGHSHVYWYRQLPEEGLKFMVYLQKENIIDESGMPKERFSAEFPKEGPSILRIQQVVRGDSAAYFCASSPGNVQETQYFGPGTRLLVL.

V and J are TRBV21-1 and TRBJ2-7; TRBD2, the D gene given by the table, was not confirmed from the DNA. TRBV21-1 corresponds to a pseudogene. The CDR3 extends over 18 amino acids. CDR3 loop: CASSNDGQLAGGLHEQYF. The CDR3 DNA reads TGTGCCAGCAGCAATGACGGACAACTAGCGGGAGGGCTCCACGAGCAGTACTTC.